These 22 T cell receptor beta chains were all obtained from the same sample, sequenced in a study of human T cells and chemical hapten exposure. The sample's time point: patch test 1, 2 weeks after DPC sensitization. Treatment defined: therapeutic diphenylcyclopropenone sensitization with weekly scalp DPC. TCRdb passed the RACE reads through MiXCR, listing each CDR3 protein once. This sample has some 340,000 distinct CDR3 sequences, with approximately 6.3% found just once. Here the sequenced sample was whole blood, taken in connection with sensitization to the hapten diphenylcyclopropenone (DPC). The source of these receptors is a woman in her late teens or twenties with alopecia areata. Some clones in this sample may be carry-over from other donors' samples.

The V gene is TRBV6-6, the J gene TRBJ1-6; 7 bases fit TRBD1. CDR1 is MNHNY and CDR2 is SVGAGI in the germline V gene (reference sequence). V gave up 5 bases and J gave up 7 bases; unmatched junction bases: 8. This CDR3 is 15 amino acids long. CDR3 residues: CASSAGDRENSPLHF. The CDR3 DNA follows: TGTGCCAGCAGTGCTGGAGACAGGGAAAATTCACCCCTCCACTTT.

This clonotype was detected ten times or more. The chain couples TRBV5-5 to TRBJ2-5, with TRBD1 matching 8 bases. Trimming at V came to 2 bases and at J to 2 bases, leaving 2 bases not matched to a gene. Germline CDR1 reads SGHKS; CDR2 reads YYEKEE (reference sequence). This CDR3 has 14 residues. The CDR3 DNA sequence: TGTGCCAGCAGCTTCAACAGGGGGCAAGAGACCCAGTACTTC. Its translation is CASSFNRGQETQYF.

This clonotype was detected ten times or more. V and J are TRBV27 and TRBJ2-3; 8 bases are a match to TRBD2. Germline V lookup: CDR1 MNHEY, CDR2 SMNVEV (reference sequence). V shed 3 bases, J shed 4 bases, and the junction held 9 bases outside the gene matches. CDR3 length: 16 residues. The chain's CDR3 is CASSLGTRGSADTQYF. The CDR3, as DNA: TGTGCCAGCAGTTTGGGGACTAGGGGTTCGGCAGATACGCAGTATTTT.

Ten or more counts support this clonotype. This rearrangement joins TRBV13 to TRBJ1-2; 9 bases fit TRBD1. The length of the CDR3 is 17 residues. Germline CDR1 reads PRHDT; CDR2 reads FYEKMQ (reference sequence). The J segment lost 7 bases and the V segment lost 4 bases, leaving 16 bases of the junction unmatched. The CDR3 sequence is CASSSDRGMTVDFGYTF. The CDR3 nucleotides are TGTGCCAGCAGCTCTGACAGGGGGATGACGGTGGACTTTGGCTACACCTTC.

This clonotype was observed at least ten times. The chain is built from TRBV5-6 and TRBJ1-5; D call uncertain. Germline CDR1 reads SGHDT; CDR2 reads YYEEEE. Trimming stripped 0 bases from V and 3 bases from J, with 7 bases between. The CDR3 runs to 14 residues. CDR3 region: CASSLGGYNQPQHF. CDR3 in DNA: TGTGCCAGCAGCTTGGGGGGATACAATCAGCCCCAGCATTTT.

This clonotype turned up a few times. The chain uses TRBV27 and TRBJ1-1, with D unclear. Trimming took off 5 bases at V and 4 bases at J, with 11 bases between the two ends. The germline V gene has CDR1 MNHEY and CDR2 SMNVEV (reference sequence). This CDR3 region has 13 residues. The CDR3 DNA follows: TGTGCCAGCAGTACCCTTATGAGCACTGAAGCTTTCTTT. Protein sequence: CASSTLMSTEAFF.

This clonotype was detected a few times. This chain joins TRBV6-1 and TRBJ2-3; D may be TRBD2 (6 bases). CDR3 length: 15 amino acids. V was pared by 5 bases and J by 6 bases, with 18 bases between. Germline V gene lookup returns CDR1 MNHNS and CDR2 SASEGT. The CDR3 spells CASSSRRLVPDTQYF. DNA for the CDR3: TGTGCCAGCAGTTCTCGACGACTAGTCCCGGATACGCAGTATTTT.

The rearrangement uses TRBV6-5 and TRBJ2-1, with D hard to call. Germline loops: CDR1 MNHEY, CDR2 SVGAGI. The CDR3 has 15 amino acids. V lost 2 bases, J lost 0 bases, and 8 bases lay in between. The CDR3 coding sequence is TGTGCCAGCAGTTACGATCGGAGCTCCTACAATGAGCAGTTCTTC. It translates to CASSYDRSSYNEQFF.

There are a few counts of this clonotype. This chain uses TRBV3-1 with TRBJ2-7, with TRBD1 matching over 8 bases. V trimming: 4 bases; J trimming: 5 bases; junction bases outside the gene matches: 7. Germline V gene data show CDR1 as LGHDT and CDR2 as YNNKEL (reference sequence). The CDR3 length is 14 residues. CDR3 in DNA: TGTGCCAGCAGCCCCCGGACAGGGAAGGACGAGCAGTACTTC. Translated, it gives CASSPRTGKDEQYF.

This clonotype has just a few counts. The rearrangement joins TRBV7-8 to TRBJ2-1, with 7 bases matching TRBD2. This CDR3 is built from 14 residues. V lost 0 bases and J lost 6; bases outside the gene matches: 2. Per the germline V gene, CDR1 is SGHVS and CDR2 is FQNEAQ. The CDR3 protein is CASSLARLANEQFF. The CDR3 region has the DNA TGTGCCAGCAGCTTAGCCCGACTAGCCAATGAGCAGTTCTTC.

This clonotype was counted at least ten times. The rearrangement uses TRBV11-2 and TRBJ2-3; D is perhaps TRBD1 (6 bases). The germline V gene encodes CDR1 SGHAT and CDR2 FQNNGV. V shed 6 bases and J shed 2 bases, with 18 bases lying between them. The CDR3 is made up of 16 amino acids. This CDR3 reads CASRATGNVHTDTQYF. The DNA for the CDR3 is TGTGCCAGCAGGGCGACAGGAAACGTCCACACAGATACGCAGTATTTT.

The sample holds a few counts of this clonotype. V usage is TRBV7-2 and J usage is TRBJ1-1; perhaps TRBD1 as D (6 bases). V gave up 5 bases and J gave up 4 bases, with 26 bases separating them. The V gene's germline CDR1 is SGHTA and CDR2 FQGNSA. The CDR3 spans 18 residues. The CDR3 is CASSLRTGTPTYSTEAFF. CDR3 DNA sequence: TGTGCCAGCAGCCTAAGAACCGGGACACCAACCTACTCCACTGAAGCTTTCTTT.

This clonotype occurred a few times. CDR3 region: CASSRNKGQETQYF. The CDR3 coding sequence is TGTGCCAGCTCCCGGAATAAGGGGCAAGAGACCCAGTACTTC. J is TRBJ2-5 and V is TRBV2; a weak D match, TRBD1 (5 bases). CDR1 is SNHLY, CDR2 FYNNEI, per germline. The CDR3 length is 14 residues. Trimming shortened V by 8 bases and J by 2 bases, and 15 bases separated the two germline ends.

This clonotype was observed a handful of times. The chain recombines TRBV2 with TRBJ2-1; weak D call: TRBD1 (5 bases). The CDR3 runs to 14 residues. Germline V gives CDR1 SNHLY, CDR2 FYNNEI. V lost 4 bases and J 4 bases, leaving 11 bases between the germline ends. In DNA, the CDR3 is TGTGCCAGCAGTGGACAGAAATTATACAATGAGCAGTTCTTC. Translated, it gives CASSGQKLYNEQFF.

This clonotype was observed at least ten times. Here the CDR3 reads CASSPGTGRDAEETQYF. The CDR3 DNA is TGTGCCAGCAGCCCAGGGACAGGGAGAGATGCCGAAGAGACCCAGTACTTC. The chain uses TRBV3-1 and TRBJ2-5; 9 nucleotides agree with TRBD1. The CDR3 is 17 residues long. V shed 4 bases and J 3 bases; nucleotides not matched to a gene: 12. Germline CDR1 is LGHDT and CDR2 is YNNKEL (reference sequence).

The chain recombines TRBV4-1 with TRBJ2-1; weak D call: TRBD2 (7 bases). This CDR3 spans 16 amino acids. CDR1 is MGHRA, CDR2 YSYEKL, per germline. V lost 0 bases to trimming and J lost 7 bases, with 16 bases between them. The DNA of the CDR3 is TGCGCCAGCAGCCAAGATCGAGGGGGGGCTGGTAATGAGCAGTTCTTC. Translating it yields CASSQDRGGAGNEQFF.

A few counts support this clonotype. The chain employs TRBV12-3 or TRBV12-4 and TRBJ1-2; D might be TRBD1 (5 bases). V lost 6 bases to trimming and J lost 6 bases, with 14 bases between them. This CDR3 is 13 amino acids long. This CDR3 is CASRNQGWDGYTF. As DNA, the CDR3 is TGTGCCAGCAGAAATCAGGGTTGGGATGGCTACACCTTC.

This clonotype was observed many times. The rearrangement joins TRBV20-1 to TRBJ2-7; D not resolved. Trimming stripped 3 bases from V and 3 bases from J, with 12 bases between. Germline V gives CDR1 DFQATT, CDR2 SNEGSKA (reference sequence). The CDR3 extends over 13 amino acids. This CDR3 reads CSASKATFYEQYF. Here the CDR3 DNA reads TGCAGTGCTAGTAAAGCGACCTTCTACGAGCAGTACTTC.

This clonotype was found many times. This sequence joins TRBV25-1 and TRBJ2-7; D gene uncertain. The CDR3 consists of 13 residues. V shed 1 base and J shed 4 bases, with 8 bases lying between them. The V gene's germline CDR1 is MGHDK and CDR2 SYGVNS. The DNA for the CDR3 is TGTGCCAGCAGTGAATCGGACCTTTACGAGCAGTACTTC. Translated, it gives CASSESDLYEQYF.

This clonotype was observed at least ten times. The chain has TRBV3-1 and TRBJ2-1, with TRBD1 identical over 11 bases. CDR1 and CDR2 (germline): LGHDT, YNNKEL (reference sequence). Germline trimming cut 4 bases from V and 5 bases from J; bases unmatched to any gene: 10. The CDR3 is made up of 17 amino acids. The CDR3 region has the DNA TGTGCCAGCAGCCTTGGAGGGACAGGGGGAGTCCACAATGAGCAGTTCTTC. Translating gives CASSLGGTGGVHNEQFF.

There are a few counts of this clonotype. The CDR3 reads CSAILSGNTIYF. In DNA form, the CDR3 reads TGCAGCGCTATCCTAAGTGGAAACACCATATATTTT. V usage is TRBV29-1 and J usage is TRBJ1-3; D gene uncertain. The germline V and J ends were trimmed by 7 bases and 3 bases, with 10 bases remaining between them. Germline CDR1 SQVTM, CDR2 ANQGSEA. The CDR3 has 12 amino acids.

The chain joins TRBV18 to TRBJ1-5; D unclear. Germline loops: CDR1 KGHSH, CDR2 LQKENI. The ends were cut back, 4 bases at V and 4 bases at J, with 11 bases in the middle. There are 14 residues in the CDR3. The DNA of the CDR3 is TGTGCCAGCTCACGTCAACAGACGAATCAGCCCCAGCATTTT. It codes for CASSRQQTNQPQHF.